The T cell receptor beta chain under discussion was sequenced for a study of T cells in Graves' hyperthyroidism and ophthalmopathy. CDR3 length equals 14 residues. Germline CDR1 and CDR2: MDHEN and SYDVKM. Between the trimmed V and J ends, which lost 3 bases and 0 bases, there was a span of 8 bases. This clonotype was seen many times. The authors took PBMCs from 9.5 to 10 ml fresh peripheral blood. The CDR3 regions of TCR beta were amplified from RNA transcripts. The study used the HTBI primer set for a first-round RT-PCR of the TCR CDR3. TCRdb reprocessed the multiplex PCR reads via MiXCR and lists one record per CDR3 protein. This sample has approximately 690,000 distinct CDR3 sequences, with more than 14% found just once.

The clonotype originates from a woman between 45 and 60 years old with Graves' ophthalmopathy. V usage is TRBV28 and J usage is TRBJ1-1, with a possible D match to TRBD1 (5 bases). Sequenced material: blood. The CDR3 sequence: CASSLTVMNTEAFF. CDR3 nucleotides: TGTGCCAGCAGTTTGACAGTGATGAACACTGAAGCTTTCTTT. The entire variable domain, with the rest obtained from reference TRBV28 and TRBJ1-1, is as follows: DVKVTQSSRYLVKRTGEKVFLECVQDMDHENMFWYRQDPGLGLRLIYFSYDVKMKEKGDIPEGYSVSREKKERFSLILESASTNQTSMYLCASSLTVMNTEAFFGQGTRLTVV.